These 32 T cell receptor beta chains share one sample of origin, sequenced in a study of chemoradiotherapy in HPV16-positive cancers. This table comes from immunoSEQ multiplex PCR, and its TCRdb copy is limited to in-frame clones, with some not included. The data hold a few thousand clones, with roughly 89% observed a single time. The input for sequencing was tumor tissue, taken from a patient who underwent chemoradiotherapy. These receptors originate from a human donor with HPV-associated anogenital cancer.

The V and J genes are TRBV7-6 and TRBJ2-3; maybe TRBD1 (6 bases). V shed 5 bases and J shed 2 bases, with 14 bases lying between them. Germline V gene sequence: CDR1 SGHVS, CDR2 FNYEAQ. The CDR3 spans 15 residues. For the CDR3, the DNA is TGTGCCAGCAGCCCATTGACAGGTCTCACAGATACGCAGTATTTT. Protein sequence: CASSPLTGLTDTQYF.

CDR3 sequence reads: CASSLSGSSGNTIYF. In DNA form, the CDR3 reads TGTGCCAGCAGTTTATCGGGGTCCTCTGGAAACACCATATATTTT. This chain connects TRBV27 to TRBJ1-3; D gene unclear. Germline-derived CDR1 and CDR2 are MNHEY and SMNVEV (reference sequence). The CDR3 spans 15 residues. With 0 bases removed from V and 0 bases from J, the gap between germline ends came to 6 bases.

This clone was observed once. This chain connects TRBV7-9 to TRBJ2-7; 10 bases agree with TRBD2. The ends lost 5 bases at V and 0 bases at J; junction bases unmatched: 7. CDR1 SEHNR and CDR2 FQNEAQ come from the germline V gene (reference sequence). The CDR3 is made up of 16 amino acids. CDR3 sequence reads: CASSPLAGALSYEQYF. The CDR3 coding sequence is TGTGCCAGCAGCCCTCTAGCGGGAGCCCTCTCCTACGAGCAGTACTTC.

This clone was detected a few times. The V and J genes are TRBV6-5 and TRBJ2-7; D perhaps matches TRBD1 (5 bases). V lost 5 bases and J lost 2, with 13 bases in between. The CDR3 totals 14 residues. CDR1 and CDR2 (germline): MNHEY, SVGAGI. The CDR3 DNA is TGTGCCAGCAGTCGTGAGGCAGGGACCTACGAGCAGTACTTC. Protein: CASSREAGTYEQYF.

This chain connects TRBV7-9 to TRBJ2-1; 8 nucleotides match TRBD2. This CDR3 spans 17 amino acids. Germline lookup yields CDR1 SEHNR and CDR2 FQNEAQ (reference sequence). After removal of 5 bases from V and 4 bases from J, the junction contained 13 bases not matched to a gene. The CDR3 DNA reads TGTGCCAGCAGCACCGCCTGGGAGCGGGGGACATACAATGAGCAGTTCTTC. Protein sequence: CASSTAWERGTYNEQFF. The full variable domain, its missing parts supplied by reference TRBV7-9 and TRBJ2-1, is DTGVSQNPRHKITKRGQNVTFRCDPISEHNRLYWYRQTLGQGPEFLTYFQNEAQLEKSRLLSDRFSAERPKGSFSTLEIQRTEQGDSAMYLCASSTAWERGTYNEQFFGPGTRLTVL.

The chain recombines TRBV7-2 with TRBJ1-6; D is uncertain. From germline, CDR1 is SGHTA and CDR2 FQGNSA. V was shortened by 2 bases and J by 11 bases, with 19 bases between the two germline ends. The CDR3 is 16 residues long. The CDR3: CASSLLGTLGLTPLHF. The CDR3 bases are TGTGCCAGCAGCTTATTGGGAACTCTCGGGTTGACACCCCTCCACTTT.

The chain uses TRBV6-6 and TRBJ2-1, with 7 bases matching TRBD2. The V segment lost 2 bases and the J segment 7 bases; nucleotides outside the gene matches: 8. Germline V lookup: CDR1 MNHNY, CDR2 SVGAGI (reference sequence). The CDR3 is 15 amino acids. The DNA for the CDR3 is TGTGCCAGCAGTTACGAGCGGGGTTATTGGAATGAGCAGTTCTTC. Protein product: CASSYERGYWNEQFF.

The chain employs TRBV14 and TRBJ2-1; D possibly corresponds to TRBD2 (5 bases). The CDR3 sequence is 15 residues long. Germline-derived CDR1 and CDR2 are SGHDN and FVKESK. V was pared by 4 bases and J by 2 bases, with 12 bases between. The CDR3, as DNA: TGTGCCAGCAGCCTACCGAGGGAAACCTACAATGAGCAGTTCTTC. Residues: CASSLPRETYNEQFF.

The chain joins TRBV2 to TRBJ1-3; TRBD1 aligns across 7 bases. V lost 4 bases and J lost 0; bases outside the gene matches: 6. The length of the CDR3 is 16 residues. Germline V gives CDR1 SNHLY, CDR2 FYNNEI. The CDR3 DNA reads TGTGCCAGCAGTGGGGACAGTGAGTACTCTGGAAACACCATATATTTT. It is translated as CASSGDSEYSGNTIYF.

The chain links TRBV19 to TRBJ1-2, with D unclear. Per the germline V gene, CDR1 is LNHDA and CDR2 is SQIVND (reference sequence). CDR3 length: 16 residues. V gave up 3 bases and J gave up 6 bases, with 20 bases separating them. CDR3 nucleotide sequence: TGTGCCAGTAGTATGGGGAGTCTTGCTGGTCCCAATGGCTACACCTTC. It codes for CASSMGSLAGPNGYTF.

J is TRBJ2-5 and V is TRBV27, with 11 bases lining up with TRBD2. This CDR3 is built from 15 residues. Germline V gives CDR1 MNHEY, CDR2 SMNVEV (reference sequence). The J segment lost 5 bases and the V segment lost 3 bases, leaving 5 bases of the junction unmatched. CDR3 coding DNA: TGTGCCAGCAGTTTCATTGTAGCGGGAGGGGAGACCCAGTACTTC. It translates to CASSFIVAGGETQYF.

V gene TRBV28 combines with J gene TRBJ2-7; 12 nucleotides match TRBD2. The CDR3 loop spans 14 amino acids. Trimming at V came to 6 bases and at J to 2 bases, leaving 2 bases not matched to a gene. Germline CDR1 reads MDHEN; CDR2 reads SYDVKM. DNA for the CDR3: TGTGCCAGCAGCGGACTAGCGGGGCCCTACGAGCAGTACTTC. Amino acids: CASSGLAGPYEQYF.

The chain couples TRBV7-6 to TRBJ2-7; D unresolved. Deletions cut 7 bases from V and 1 base from J, with 11 bases between. The CDR3 consists of 13 residues. CDR1 is SGHVS, CDR2 FNYEAQ, per germline. The CDR3 loop is CASTDGESYEQYF. The CDR3 coding sequence is TGTGCCAGCACCGACGGAGAGTCCTACGAGCAGTACTTC. The full variable domain, its missing parts supplied by reference TRBV7-6 and TRBJ2-7, is GAGVSQSPRYKVTKRGQDVALRCDPISGHVSLYWYRQALGQGPEFLTYFNYEAQQDKSGLPNDRFSAERPEGSISTLTIQRTEQRDSAMYRCASTDGESYEQYFGPGTRLTVT.

The CDR3 loop is CASSPLASGGTGELFF. The CDR3 DNA is TGTGCCAGCAGCCCCCTAGCCTCGGGCGGTACCGGGGAGCTGTTTTTT. The chain recombines TRBV7-9 with TRBJ2-2; D perhaps matches TRBD2 (5 bases). Germline values: CDR1 SEHNR, CDR2 FQNEAQ (reference sequence). Trimming cost V 5 bases and J 5 bases, with 18 bases left between them. CDR3 size: 16 residues.

This rearrangement joins TRBV10-3 to TRBJ2-3, with D maybe TRBD2 (6 bases). V was trimmed by 8 bases and J by 4 bases, leaving 10 bases between them. This CDR3 contains 12 residues. Germline assignment: CDR1 ENHRY and CDR2 SYGVKD. The CDR3 here is CAIRGTSDTQYF. The CDR3 coding sequence is TGTGCCATCCGGGGGACTTCAGATACGCAGTATTTT.

The V and J genes are TRBV7-9 and TRBJ1-2; no definite D call. This CDR3 spans 15 amino acids. V shed 5 bases and J shed 2 bases, with 15 bases lying between them. Looked up from germline, CDR1 is SEHNR and CDR2 is FQNEAQ (reference sequence). The CDR3: CASSPSGVRNYGYTF. CDR3 bases: TGTGCCAGCAGCCCTAGTGGGGTCCGAAACTATGGCTACACCTTC.

The chain employs TRBV4-2 and TRBJ2-1, with unresolved D. The germline V gene has CDR1 LGHNA and CDR2 YNFKEQ. V lost 0 bases and J 4 bases, leaving 10 bases between the germline ends. CDR3 length equals 15 residues. For the CDR3, the DNA is TGTGCCAGCAGCCAAGATCGGGCACCTTACAATGAGCAGTTCTTC. Translated, it gives CASSQDRAPYNEQFF.

The chain links TRBV6-4 to TRBJ1-6; maybe TRBD1 (6 bases). The ends were cut back, 6 bases at V and 7 bases at J, with 31 bases in the middle. The CDR3 length is 20 residues. From germline, CDR1 is MRHNA and CDR2 SNTAGT. The CDR3 DNA reads TGTGCCAGCAGGCTTTTCCGGACAGTCGAGGAAGCTCCGACGAATTCACCCCTCCACTTT. This gives the protein CASRLFRTVEEAPTNSPLHF.

J is TRBJ1-2 and V is TRBV4-3; tentatively, D is TRBD1 (5 bases). The CDR3 loop spans 14 amino acids. V shed 0 bases and J shed 1 base, with 6 bases lying between them. Germline CDR1 reads LGHNA; CDR2 reads YSLEER. CDR3 region: CASSQDRVNYGYTF. In DNA, the CDR3 is TGCGCCAGCAGCCAAGACAGGGTTAACTATGGCTACACCTTC.

The genes are TRBV19 and TRBJ1-6, with TRBD1 as a possible D gene (5 bases). Looked up from germline, CDR1 is LNHDA and CDR2 is SQIVND (reference sequence). The CDR3 length is 17 residues. Trimming pared 10 bases from V and 7 bases from J, leaving 26 bases between. Written as DNA, the CDR3 is TGTGCCACCTCCCTGGTAGGCCCTCAATCAGGGAATTCACCCCTCCACTTT. This codes for CATSLVGPQSGNSPLHF.

The count of this clone is one. The chain uses TRBV30 and TRBJ1-5; a possible D gene is TRBD1 (5 bases). The CDR3 is made up of 16 amino acids. The V end was cut by 2 bases, the J end by 5 bases, with 19 bases between. In germline, CDR1 is GTSNPN, CDR2 SVGIG (reference sequence). This CDR3 reads CAWSPPGQVGYQPQHF. The CDR3 DNA reads as TGTGCCTGGAGTCCCCCGGGGCAGGTTGGCTATCAGCCCCAGCATTTT.

The chain recombines TRBV7-6 with TRBJ1-4, with 9 bases matching TRBD1. V lost 1 base, J lost 7 bases, and 10 bases stayed unmatched. Germline-derived CDR1 and CDR2 are SGHVS and FNYEAQ. The CDR3 is made up of 17 amino acids. Written as DNA, the CDR3 is TGTGCCAGCAGCTTAGAGGAAGGGACAGGGATGCGTGAAAAACTGTTTTTT. Protein sequence: CASSLEEGTGMREKLFF.

This rearrangement joins TRBV19 to TRBJ1-1, with D possibly being TRBD1 (5 bases). The CDR3 runs 14 residues. CDR1 LNHDA and CDR2 SQIVND come from the germline V gene (reference sequence). The V end was cut by 6 bases, the J end by 4 bases, with 15 bases between. The CDR3 reads CASRTLGDLTEAFF. In nucleotides, the CDR3 is TGTGCCAGTAGGACCCTGGGGGATCTCACTGAAGCTTTCTTT.

V is TRBV5-5 and J is TRBJ1-1, with D perhaps matching TRBD1 (6 bases). Germline V gives CDR1 SGHKS, CDR2 YYEKEE (reference sequence). V was shortened by 4 bases and J by 0 bases, with 10 bases between the two germline ends. The CDR3 loop spans 14 amino acids. The CDR3 is CASSRGDMNTEAFF. The CDR3 DNA reads TGTGCCAGCAGCCGGGGGGACATGAACACTGAAGCTTTCTTT.

The chain joins TRBV9 to TRBJ2-5, with D uncertain. The V and J ends lost 0 bases and 5 bases respectively, with 14 bases between them. CDR1 is SGDLS, CDR2 YYNGEE, per germline. The length of the CDR3 is 15 residues. The CDR3 DNA reads as TGTGCCAGCAGCGTAGCTTTTTGGCCGTCCGAGACCCAGTACTTC. It yields the protein CASSVAFWPSETQYF. The full variable domain, completed using reference TRBV9 and TRBJ2-5, is DSGVTQTPKHLITATGQRVTLRCSPRSGDLSVYWYQQSLDQGLQFLIQYYNGEERAKGNILERFSAQQFPDLHSELNLSSLELGDSALYFCASSVAFWPSETQYFGPGTRLLVL.

The chain combines TRBV5-1 with TRBJ1-3; D gene uncertain. The length of the CDR3 is 15 residues. The V end lost 0 bases, the J end lost 0 bases, and 7 bases lay between the germline ends. Looked up from germline, CDR1 is SGHRS and CDR2 is YFSETQ. The chain's CDR3 is CASSLDQLSGNTIYF. Written as DNA, the CDR3 is TGCGCCAGCAGCTTGGACCAGCTCTCTGGAAACACCATATATTTT.

This chain joins TRBV30 and TRBJ1-4, with D possibly matching TRBD1 (6 bases). The germline CDR1 and CDR2 sequences are GTSNPN and SVGIG (reference sequence). V lost 8 bases, J lost 13 bases, and 20 bases lay in between. The CDR3 totals 12 residues. CDR3 sequence: CAVPGGGGRLFF. The CDR3 bases are TGTGCCGTACCCGGGGGGGGCGGTAGACTGTTTTTT.

The rearrangement uses TRBV9 and TRBJ2-7; maybe TRBD2 (6 bases). Deletions cut 3 bases from V and 3 bases from J, with 13 bases between. Germline V gives CDR1 SGDLS, CDR2 YYNGEE. The CDR3 runs to 14 residues. CDR3 bases: TGTGCCAGCAGCGCCCGGGACTCCAGCTACGAGCAGTACTTC. Amino acids: CASSARDSSYEQYF.

The CDR3 loop reads CASSPGTVETQYF. The CDR3 DNA reads TGCGCCAGCAGCCCCGGGACAGTGGAGACCCAGTACTTC. This rearrangement joins TRBV5-1 to TRBJ2-5; TRBD1 matches at 7 bases. With V trimmed by 4 bases and J by 5 bases, 5 bases remained unmatched. The CDR3 runs to 13 residues. Per the germline V gene, CDR1 is SGHRS and CDR2 is YFSETQ.

This clone has a single count. The V gene is TRBV29-1, the J gene TRBJ2-1; 12 bases match TRBD2. Germline CDR1 SQVTM, CDR2 ANQGSEA. The CDR3 contains 16 residues. V shed 3 bases, J shed 1 base, and the junction held 4 bases outside the gene matches. The CDR3, as DNA: TGCAGCGTTGATCGGACTAGCGGGACATCCTACAATGAGCAGTTCTTC. This encodes CSVDRTSGTSYNEQFF.

The J gene is TRBJ1-1, the V gene TRBV27; 8 bases match TRBD1. The ends lost 4 bases at V and 0 bases at J; junction bases unmatched: 4. This CDR3 has 15 residues. Germline CDR1 reads MNHEY; CDR2 reads SMNVEV (reference sequence). As DNA, the CDR3 is TGTGCCAGCAGTTGGCAGGGGGCGCTGAACACTGAAGCTTTCTTT. It encodes CASSWQGALNTEAFF.

The chain employs TRBV4-1 and TRBJ2-3; the match to TRBD2 covers 10 bases. The CDR3 consists of 17 residues. The ends lost 4 bases at V and 6 bases at J; junction bases unmatched: 13. Germline CDR1 and CDR2: MGHRA and YSYEKL. The CDR3, as DNA: TGCGCCAGCAGCCGAGCCCCTAGCGGGGGTGACCAGGATACGCAGTATTTT. It encodes CASSRAPSGGDQDTQYF.